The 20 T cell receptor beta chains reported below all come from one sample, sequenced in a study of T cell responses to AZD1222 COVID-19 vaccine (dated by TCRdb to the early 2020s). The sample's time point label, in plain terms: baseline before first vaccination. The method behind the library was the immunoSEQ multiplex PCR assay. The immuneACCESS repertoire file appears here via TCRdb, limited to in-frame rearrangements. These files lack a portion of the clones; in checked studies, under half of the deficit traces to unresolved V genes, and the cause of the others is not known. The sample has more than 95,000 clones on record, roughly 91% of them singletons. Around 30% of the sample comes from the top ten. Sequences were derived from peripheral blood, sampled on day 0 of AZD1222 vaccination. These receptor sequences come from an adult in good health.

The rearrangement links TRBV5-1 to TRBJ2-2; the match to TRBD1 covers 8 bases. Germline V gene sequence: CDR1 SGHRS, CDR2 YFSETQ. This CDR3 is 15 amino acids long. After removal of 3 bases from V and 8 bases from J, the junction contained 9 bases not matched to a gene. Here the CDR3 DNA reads TGCGCCAGCAGCTCGGGTGGACAGGGCGTGGGGGAGCTGTTTTTT. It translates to CASSSGGQGVGELFF.

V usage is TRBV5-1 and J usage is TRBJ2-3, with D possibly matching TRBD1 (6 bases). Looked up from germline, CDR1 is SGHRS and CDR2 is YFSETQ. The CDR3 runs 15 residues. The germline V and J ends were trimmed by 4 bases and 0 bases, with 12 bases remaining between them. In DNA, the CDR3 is TGCGCCAGCAGCGGCACCGGGACAAGCACAGATACGCAGTATTTT. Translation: CASSGTGTSTDTQYF.

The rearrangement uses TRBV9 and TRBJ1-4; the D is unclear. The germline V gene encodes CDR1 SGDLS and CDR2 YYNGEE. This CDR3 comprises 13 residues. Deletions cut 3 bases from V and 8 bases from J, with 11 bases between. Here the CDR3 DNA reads TGTGCCAGCAGCGGGGGTGGTAGCGAAAAACTGTTTTTT. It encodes CASSGGGSEKLFF.

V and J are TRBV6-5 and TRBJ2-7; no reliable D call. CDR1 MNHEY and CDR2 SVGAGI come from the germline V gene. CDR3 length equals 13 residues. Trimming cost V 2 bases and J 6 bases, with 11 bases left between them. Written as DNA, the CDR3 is TGTGCCAGCAGTTACCCCCGGGCCCGCGAGCAGTACTTC. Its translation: CASSYPRAREQYF.

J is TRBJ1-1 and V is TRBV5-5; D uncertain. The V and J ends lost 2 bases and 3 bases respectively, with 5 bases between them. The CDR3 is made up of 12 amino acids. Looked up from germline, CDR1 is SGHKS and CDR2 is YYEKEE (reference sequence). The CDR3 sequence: CASSFTDTEAFF. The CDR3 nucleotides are TGTGCCAGCAGCTTTACGGACACTGAAGCTTTCTTT. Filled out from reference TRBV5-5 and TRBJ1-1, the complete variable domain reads DAGVTQSPTHLIKTRGQQVTLRCSPISGHKSVSWYQQVLGQGPQFIFQYYEKEERGRGNFPDRFSARQFPNYSSELNVNALLLGDSALYLCASSFTDTEAFFGQGTRLTVV.

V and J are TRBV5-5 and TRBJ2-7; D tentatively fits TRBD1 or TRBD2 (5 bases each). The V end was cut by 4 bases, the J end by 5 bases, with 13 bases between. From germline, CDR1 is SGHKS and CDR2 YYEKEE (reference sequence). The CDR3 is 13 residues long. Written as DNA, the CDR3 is TGTGCCAGCAGCCCCTGGGACGGAGACGAGCAGTACTTC. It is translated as CASSPWDGDEQYF.

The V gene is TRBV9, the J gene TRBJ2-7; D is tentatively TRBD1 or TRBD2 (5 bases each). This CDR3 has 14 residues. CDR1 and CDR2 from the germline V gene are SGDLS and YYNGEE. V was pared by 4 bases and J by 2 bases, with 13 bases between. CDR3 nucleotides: TGTGCCAGCAGCCCCCGGGACGGAACCTACGAGCAGTACTTC. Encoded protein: CASSPRDGTYEQYF.

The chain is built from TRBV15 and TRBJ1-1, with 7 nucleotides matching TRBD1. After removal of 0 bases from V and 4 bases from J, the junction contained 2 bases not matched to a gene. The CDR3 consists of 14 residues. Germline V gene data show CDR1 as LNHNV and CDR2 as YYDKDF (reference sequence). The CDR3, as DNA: TGTGCCACCAGCAGAGAGTGGACAGGCACTGAAGCTTTCTTT. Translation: CATSREWTGTEAFF.

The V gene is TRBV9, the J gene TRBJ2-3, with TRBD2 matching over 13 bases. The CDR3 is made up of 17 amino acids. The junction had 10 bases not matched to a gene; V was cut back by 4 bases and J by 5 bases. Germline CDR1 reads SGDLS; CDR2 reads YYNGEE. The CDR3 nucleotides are TGTGCCAGCAGCCCAGGACTAGCGGGGGCCTCCGGAGATACGCAGTATTTT. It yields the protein CASSPGLAGASGDTQYF.

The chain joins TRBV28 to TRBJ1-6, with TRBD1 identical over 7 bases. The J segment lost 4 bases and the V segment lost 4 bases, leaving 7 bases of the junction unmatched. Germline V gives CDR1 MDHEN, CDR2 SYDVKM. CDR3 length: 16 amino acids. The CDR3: CASSSPGTAYNSPLHF. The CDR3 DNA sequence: TGTGCCAGCAGTTCTCCCGGGACAGCGTATAATTCACCCCTCCACTTT.

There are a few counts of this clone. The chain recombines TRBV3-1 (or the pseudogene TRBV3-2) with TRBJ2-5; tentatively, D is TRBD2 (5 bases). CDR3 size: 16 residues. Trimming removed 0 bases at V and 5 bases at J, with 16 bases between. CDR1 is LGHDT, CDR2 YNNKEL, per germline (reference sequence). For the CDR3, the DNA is TGTGCCAGCAGCCAAGAGGTAGCGCCTGGGGTGGAGACCCAGTACTTC. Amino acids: CASSQEVAPGVETQYF.

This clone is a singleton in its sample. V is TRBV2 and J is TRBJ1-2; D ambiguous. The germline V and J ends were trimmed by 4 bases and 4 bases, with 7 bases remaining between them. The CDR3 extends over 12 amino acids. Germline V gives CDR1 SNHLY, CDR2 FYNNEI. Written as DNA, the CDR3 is TGTGCCAGCAGTGGTCAGTCCTATGGCTACACCTTC. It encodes CASSGQSYGYTF.

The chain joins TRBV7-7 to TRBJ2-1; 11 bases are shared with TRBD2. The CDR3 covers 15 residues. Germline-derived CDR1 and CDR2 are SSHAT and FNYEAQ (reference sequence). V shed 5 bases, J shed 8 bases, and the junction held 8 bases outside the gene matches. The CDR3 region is CASSAFSGGAYEQFF. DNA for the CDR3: TGTGCCAGCAGCGCTTTTAGCGGGGGGGCATATGAGCAGTTCTTC.

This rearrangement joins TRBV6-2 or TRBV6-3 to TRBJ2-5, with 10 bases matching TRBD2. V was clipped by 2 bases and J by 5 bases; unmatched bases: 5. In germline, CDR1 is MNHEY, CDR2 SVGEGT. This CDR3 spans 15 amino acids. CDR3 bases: TGTGCCAGCAGTTACACGGGACTAGCGAGCGAGACCCAGTACTTC. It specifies CASSYTGLASETQYF.

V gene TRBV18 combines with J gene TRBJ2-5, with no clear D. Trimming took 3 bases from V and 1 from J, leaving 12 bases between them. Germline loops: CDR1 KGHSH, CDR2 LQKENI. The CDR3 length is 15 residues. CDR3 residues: CASSPDSSGQETQYF. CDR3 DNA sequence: TGTGCCAGCTCACCCGATTCGAGTGGCCAAGAGACCCAGTACTTC.

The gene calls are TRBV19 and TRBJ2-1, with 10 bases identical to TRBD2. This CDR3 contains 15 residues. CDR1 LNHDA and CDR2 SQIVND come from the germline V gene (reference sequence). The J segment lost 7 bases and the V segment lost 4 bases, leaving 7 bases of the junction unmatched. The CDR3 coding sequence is TGTGCCAGTAGTAGAAGCGGGGGGGCTGGGAATGAGCAGTTCTTC. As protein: CASSRSGGAGNEQFF.

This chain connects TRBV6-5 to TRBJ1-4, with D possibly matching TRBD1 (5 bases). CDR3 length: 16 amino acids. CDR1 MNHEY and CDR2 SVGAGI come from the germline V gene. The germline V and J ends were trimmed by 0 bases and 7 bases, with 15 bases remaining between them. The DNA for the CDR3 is TGTGCCAGCAGTTACTCGACGGAGGGACTAGGTGAAAAACTGTTTTTT. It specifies CASSYSTEGLGEKLFF.

CDR3 sequence reads: CASSVERGVTDTQYF. CDR3 in DNA: TGTGCCAGCAGCGTAGAGCGGGGGGTCACAGATACGCAGTATTTT. This rearrangement joins TRBV9 to TRBJ2-3; 9 nucleotides align to TRBD2. The ends lost 0 bases at V and 2 bases at J; junction bases unmatched: 1. CDR1 is SGDLS, CDR2 YYNGEE, per germline. The CDR3 contains 15 residues.

The CDR3 region has the DNA TGTGCCAGCTCCCCCGGGGTCGAAAAACTGTTTTTT. It codes for CASSPGVEKLFF. The rearrangement joins TRBV18 to TRBJ1-4; the D is unclear. V was trimmed by 6 bases and J by 8 bases, leaving 10 bases between them. Germline CDR1 KGHSH, CDR2 LQKENI. The CDR3 sequence is 12 residues long.

CDR3 sequence reads: CASSGRRGATMNTEAFF. The CDR3 DNA reads TGTGCCAGCAGCGGGCGGCGGGGGGCCACCATGAACACTGAAGCTTTCTTT. V gene TRBV28 combines with J gene TRBJ1-1, with a weak D call TRBD1 (6 bases). The CDR3 totals 17 residues. CDR1 and CDR2 (germline): MDHEN, SYDVKM. Trimming took off 6 bases at V and 0 bases at J, with 20 bases between the two ends.